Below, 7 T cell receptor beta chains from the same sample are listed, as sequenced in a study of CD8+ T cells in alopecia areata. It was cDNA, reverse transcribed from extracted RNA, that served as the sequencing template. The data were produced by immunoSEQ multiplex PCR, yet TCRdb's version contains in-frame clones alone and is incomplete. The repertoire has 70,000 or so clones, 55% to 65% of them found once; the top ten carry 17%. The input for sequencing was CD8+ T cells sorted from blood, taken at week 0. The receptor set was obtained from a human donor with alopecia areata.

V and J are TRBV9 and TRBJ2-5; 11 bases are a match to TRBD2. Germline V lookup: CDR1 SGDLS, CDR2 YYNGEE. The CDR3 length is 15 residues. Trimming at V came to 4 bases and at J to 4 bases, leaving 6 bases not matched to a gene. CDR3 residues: CASSSEGTSGETQYF. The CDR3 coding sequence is TGTGCCAGCAGCTCCGAAGGGACTAGCGGAGAGACCCAGTACTTC.

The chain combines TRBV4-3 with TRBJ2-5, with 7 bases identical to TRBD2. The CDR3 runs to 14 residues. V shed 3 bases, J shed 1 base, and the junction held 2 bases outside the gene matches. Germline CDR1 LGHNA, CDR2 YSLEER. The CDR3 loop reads CASSHRLAQETQYF. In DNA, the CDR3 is TGCGCCAGCAGCCATCGACTAGCCCAAGAGACCCAGTACTTC.

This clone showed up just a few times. CDR3 loop: CASSSALRGGETQYF. In DNA, the CDR3 is TGTGCCAGCAGCTCGGCCCTCAGGGGGGGAGAGACCCAGTACTTC. This chain links TRBV9 with TRBJ2-5; either TRBD1 or TRBD2 may fit D (7 bases each). Germline loops: CDR1 SGDLS, CDR2 YYNGEE. V lost 4 bases and J lost 4, with 17 bases in between. The CDR3 runs to 15 residues.

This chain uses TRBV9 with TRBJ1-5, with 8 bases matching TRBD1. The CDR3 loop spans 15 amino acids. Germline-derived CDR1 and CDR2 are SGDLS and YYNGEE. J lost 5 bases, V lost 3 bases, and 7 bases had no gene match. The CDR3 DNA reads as TGTGCCAGCAGCGAGGAGGACAGGGAGGATCAGCCCCAGCATTTT. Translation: CASSEEDREDQPQHF.

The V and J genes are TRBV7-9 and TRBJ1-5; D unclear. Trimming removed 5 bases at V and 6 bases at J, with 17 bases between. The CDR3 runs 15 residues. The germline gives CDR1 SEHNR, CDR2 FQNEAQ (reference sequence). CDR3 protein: CASSIGEGGIQPQHF. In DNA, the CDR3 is TGTGCCAGCAGCATTGGGGAGGGTGGAATTCAGCCCCAGCATTTT.

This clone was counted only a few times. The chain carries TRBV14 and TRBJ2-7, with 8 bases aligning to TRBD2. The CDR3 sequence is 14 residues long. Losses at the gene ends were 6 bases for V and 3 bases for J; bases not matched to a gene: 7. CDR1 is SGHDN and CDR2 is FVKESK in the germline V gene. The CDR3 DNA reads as TGTGCCAGCAGTCCCGGACTAGCCTTCTACGAGCAGTACTTC. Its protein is CASSPGLAFYEQYF.

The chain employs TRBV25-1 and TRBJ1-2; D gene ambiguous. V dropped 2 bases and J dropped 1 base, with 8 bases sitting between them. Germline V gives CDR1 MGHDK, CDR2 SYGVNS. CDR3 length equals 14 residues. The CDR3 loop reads CASSEVSLNYGYTF. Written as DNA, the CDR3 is TGTGCCAGCAGTGAAGTGTCCCTTAACTATGGCTACACCTTC.